This is a list of T cell receptor beta chains from one sample in a study of monozygotic twins with inflammatory bowel disease. TCRdb reprocessed the 5' RACE reads, with one entry per CDR3 protein and no DNA. The listing contains about 140,000 distinct CDR3 sequences. Sample: blood. The receptors stem from a human donor with ulcerative colitis or Crohn's disease, or a healthy co-twin of an affected twin (not recorded which). Each CDR3 is given with its conserved first and last residue.

J,V,CDR3
TRBJ2-1,TRBV20-1,CSAWDRGRGEQFF
TRBJ2-7,TRBV20-1,CSASMRDRGNYEQYF
TRBJ2-5,TRBV5-5,CASSFRQGASGETQYF
TRBJ1-5,TRBV28,CASSLWSRGDLTQPQHF
TRBJ2-7,TRBV7-9,CASSLVGGEFSYEQYF
TRBJ2-3,TRBV4-3,CASSQGDSTDTQYF
TRBJ2-3,TRBV5-1,CASSLARASGGGTDTQYF
TRBJ1-4,TRBV4-3,CASSQYPEGRNEKLFF
TRBJ1-5,TRBV20-1,CSALQGYSNQPQHF
TRBJ2-3,TRBV5-1,CASSFSPSGTDTQYF
TRBJ1-5,TRBV12-3/TRBV12-4,CASTQGGSNQPQHF
TRBJ2-2,TRBV20-1,CSATPRTGPGELFF
TRBJ1-6,TRBV5-1,CASSLGVTGGLGSPLHF
TRBJ2-3,TRBV20-1,CSASGQGWGTDTQYF
TRBJ2-2,TRBV4-2,CASSQDQGGTGELFF
TRBJ2-1,TRBV30,CAWSKGQVYNEQFF
TRBJ2-3,TRBV13,CASSLGGQGSTDTQYF
TRBJ2-7,TRBV28,CASRPTGTYEQYF
TRBJ2-5,TRBV20-1,CSARGSQRGVTQYF
TRBJ2-2,TRBV7-8,CASSFLAGGLFF
TRBJ1-2,TRBV5-1,CASTHRAGATYGYTF
TRBJ2-3,TRBV7-2,CASSQGMPDTQYF
TRBJ1-1,TRBV4-2,CASSQGTSRGGNTEAFF
TRBJ2-1,TRBV20-1,CSARDLPGQGVNEQFF
TRBJ2-3,TRBV18,CASSPPQGGSRNWGTDTQYF
TRBJ2-5,TRBV19,CASSEHGSDGGETQYF
TRBJ2-1,TRBV20-1,CSASRGGNEQFF
TRBJ1-1,TRBV7-6,CASSLSSGGRGNTEAFF
TRBJ2-7,TRBV20-1,CSARDLTGYLTSYEQYF
TRBJ1-1,TRBV5-1,CASAAIDTNTEAFF
TRBJ2-7,TRBV7-9,CASIKGTVSYEQYF
TRBJ1-1,TRBV7-3,CASSFRQGVGEAFF
TRBJ2-1,TRBV5-1,CASSDAGTGGVEQFF
TRBJ2-1,TRBV7-9,CASTVSLSPHEQFF
TRBJ1-3,TRBV9,CASSVTGQTTGNTIYF
TRBJ1-5,TRBV3-1,CASSQDLVGANNQPQHF
TRBJ2-3,TRBV7-3,CASSPHNLAGGADTQYF
TRBJ1-5,TRBV3-1,CASSLGGGGANQPQHF
TRBJ2-1,TRBV5-6,CASSPGDIYNEQFF
TRBJ2-7,TRBV29-1,CSVEGQGYEQYF
TRBJ1-1,TRBV25-1,CASRGQGTNTEAFF
TRBJ2-5,TRBV7-9,CASTMDRGLETQYF
TRBJ2-3,TRBV28,CASSELAGGRYTQYF
TRBJ1-5,TRBV18,CASSPEGTDQPQHF
TRBJ2-7,TRBV7-9,CASSSPSGGNYEQYF
TRBJ1-5,TRBV24-1,CATSDLTSNQPQHF
TRBJ2-5,TRBV6-4,CASRRVKLQETQYF
TRBJ2-2,TRBV7-9,CASNGQTNTGELFF
TRBJ2-1,TRBV28,CASSLVRGPTNEQFF
TRBJ1-2,TRBV10-3,CAISDTKGYTF
TRBJ2-5,TRBV6-5,CASSYSPGEETQYF
TRBJ2-7,TRBV4-3,CASSPLGLAGSYEQYF
TRBJ2-7,TRBV29-1,CSVESLQGNEQYF
TRBJ1-2,TRBV20-1,CSAGEGNYGYTF
TRBJ2-7,TRBV12-3/TRBV12-4,CASSDRKIYEQYF
TRBJ2-2,TRBV5-1,CASRTPTGELFF